This is a list of T cell receptor beta chains from one sample in a study of regulatory T cells in long-lasting Graves disease. TCRdb passed the multiplex PCR reads through MiXCR, listing each CDR3 protein once. In the table there are about 500,000 distinct CDR3 sequences, 15% to 20% of which are singletons. The sample was also linked to a second study, of T cells in Graves' hyperthyroidism and ophthalmopathy.

The specimen was peripheral blood mononuclear cells (PBMCs), collected at new diagnosis, from a patient treated with antithyroid drugs. All receptors derive from a man aged 40-50 years with Graves disease. Each CDR3 is given without its conserved first and last residue. Some rows mark clone size as missing; the rest say once, few, many or name a class of expanded clone.

CDR3,size,V,J
ASSVVGTGEAF,few,TRBV6-1,TRBJ1-1
SARGQYSYEQY,many,TRBV20-1,TRBJ2-7
ASSLGTSGEYNEQF,many,TRBV7-2,TRBJ2-1
ASSEYGSMYNEQF,many,TRBV2,TRBJ2-1
SARGHRAGYLNSYEQY,many,TRBV20-1,TRBJ2-7
ASSLWPSTDTQY,many,TRBV7-6,TRBJ2-3
ASSLVGRGTGPFVSYEQY,few,TRBV7-2,TRBJ2-7
ASSYSKLAGETIRFDTQY,few,TRBV6-2/TRBV6-3,TRBJ2-3
SARQRNTEAF,NA,TRBV29-1,TRBJ1-1
ASTRGQGQNNEQF,NA,TRBV4-1,TRBJ2-1
AWTPDRGLDEQY,many,TRBV30,TRBJ2-7
ATSDPSGKANTGELF,NA,TRBV24-1,TRBJ2-2
ASRPGLAGASETQY,many,TRBV5-1,TRBJ2-5
ASNMGLADQINTGELF,many,TRBV3-1,TRBJ2-2
SARDLGGYT,few,TRBV20-1,TRBJ1-2
ATSDGGANEKLF,few,TRBV24-1,TRBJ1-4
ASSEVGGSGGRENIQY,many,TRBV6-1,TRBJ2-4
ASSHSPGDRVSYT,few,TRBV3-1,TRBJ1-2
ASSPKAHEGGEQY,many,TRBV9,TRBJ2-7
SARETSGRGEQF,few,TRBV20-1,TRBJ2-1
AGSHTGETGNIQY,NA,TRBV4-1,TRBJ2-4
ASRRTSGSRYNEQF,few,TRBV10-2,TRBJ2-1
ASTVLSGNTIY,NA,TRBV28,TRBJ1-3
ASSLGQFGTQY,many,TRBV28,TRBJ2-3
ASSGPRATEAF,many,TRBV19,TRBJ1-1
ASSPDRGQYEQY,many,TRBV27,TRBJ2-7
ASSQLAGVKTQY,many,TRBV3-1,NA
ASRPGTGSNQPQH,many,TRBV12-3/TRBV12-4,TRBJ1-5
SVEIAGGLNNEQF,few,TRBV29-1,TRBJ2-1
ASGFGTSGSSYNEQF,few,TRBV12-5,TRBJ2-1